One and the same sample provided the 28 T cell receptor beta chains below, sequenced in a study of blood T cell repertoires in COVID-19. Profiling relied on immunoSEQ multiplex PCR, and the TCRdb table lists in-frame clones only, not all of them. The sample shows 250,000 to 300,000 clones, 75% to 85% of them seen only once. Sequenced sample: peripheral blood. These receptors were taken from a man between 50 and 59 years old with active or convalescent COVID-19.

The genes are TRBV28 and TRBJ1-2; D gene ambiguous. The CDR3 contains 14 residues. Trimming pared 3 bases from V and 6 bases from J, leaving 14 bases between. Germline-derived CDR1 and CDR2 are MDHEN and SYDVKM. CDR3 residues: CASSLAQFNHGYTF. The CDR3 bases are TGTGCCAGCAGTTTGGCACAGTTCAACCATGGCTACACCTTC.

In its sample, this clone was seen a few times. J is TRBJ1-5 and V is TRBV3-1 (or the pseudogene TRBV3-2); 10 positions match TRBD1. The ends lost 4 bases at V and 7 bases at J; junction bases unmatched: 4. CDR1 and CDR2 from the germline V gene are LGHDT and YNNKEL (reference sequence). CDR3 size: 14 residues. DNA of the CDR3: TGTGCCAGCAGCCTGGGACAGGGGCGGCAGCCCCAGCATTTT. This gives the protein CASSLGQGRQPQHF.

This chain joins TRBV28 and TRBJ1-5; D is uncertain. Trimming cost V 5 bases and J 1 base, with 12 bases left between them. The CDR3 runs 15 residues. CDR1 is MDHEN and CDR2 is SYDVKM in the germline V gene. CDR3 amino acids: CASSPHKISNQPQHF. The DNA of the CDR3 is TGTGCCAGCAGTCCACACAAGATAAGCAATCAGCCCCAGCATTTT.

The chain has TRBV27 and TRBJ2-2; D is possibly TRBD2 (5 bases). The CDR3 consists of 12 residues. V lost 8 bases to trimming and J lost 4 bases, with 8 bases between them. Germline V gene sequence: CDR1 MNHEY, CDR2 SMNVEV (reference sequence). The CDR3 is CASGRLTGELFF. For the CDR3, the DNA is TGTGCCAGCGGGAGACTCACCGGGGAGCTGTTTTTT.

The V gene is TRBV3-1 (or the pseudogene TRBV3-2), the J gene TRBJ2-3; 8 nucleotides align to TRBD1. CDR1 and CDR2 (germline): LGHDT, YNNKEL (reference sequence). V shed 1 base and J 4 bases; nucleotides not matched to a gene: 10. This CDR3 region has 17 residues. The CDR3 DNA is TGTGCCAGCAGCCAAGTCCCCGGACAGGGTATATCAGATACGCAGTATTTT. It encodes CASSQVPGQGISDTQYF.

CDR3 residues: CASSSASGRAYEQYF. For the CDR3, the DNA is TGTGCCAGCAGTTCTGCTAGCGGGAGGGCCTACGAGCAGTACTTC. The chain couples TRBV28 to TRBJ2-7; 12 nucleotides agree with TRBD2. After removal of 4 bases from V and 2 bases from J, the junction contained 3 bases not matched to a gene. The CDR3 extends over 15 amino acids. Germline assignment: CDR1 MDHEN and CDR2 SYDVKM.

The chain recombines TRBV28 with TRBJ2-2; 9 bases are a match to TRBD1. Looked up from germline, CDR1 is MDHEN and CDR2 is SYDVKM. The CDR3 consists of 15 residues. After removal of 6 bases from V and 1 base from J, the junction contained 3 bases not matched to a gene. CDR3 loop: CASRPGQGNTGELFF. The CDR3 DNA reads as TGTGCCAGCAGACCGGGACAGGGGAACACCGGGGAGCTGTTTTTT. Combining the CDR3 with reference TRBV28 and TRBJ2-2 gives the whole variable domain DVKVTQSSRYLVKRTGEKVFLECVQDMDHENMFWYRQDPGLGLRLIYFSYDVKMKEKGDIPEGYSVSREKKERFSLILESASTNQTSMYLCASRPGQGNTGELFFGEGSRLTVL.

J is TRBJ2-1 and V is TRBV23-1; the match to TRBD2 covers 8 bases. TRBV23-1 falls under the ORF class, with uncertain function. The CDR3 loop spans 15 amino acids. V lost 3 bases to trimming and J lost 7 bases; unmatched junction nucleotides: 8. This chain's CDR3 is CASSHSGSFNNEQFF. CDR3 DNA: TGCGCCAGCAGTCACAGCGGGAGTTTTAATAATGAGCAGTTCTTC.

Here the CDR3 reads CASSPTQNYGYTF. In nucleotides, the CDR3 is TGTGCCAGCTCACCCACACAGAACTATGGCTACACCTTC. The chain has TRBV18 and TRBJ1-2; D unclear. The V gene lost 3 bases and the J gene lost 2 bases, with 7 bases spanning the gap. The CDR3 length is 13 residues. Germline assignment: CDR1 KGHSH and CDR2 LQKENI.

The V call is TRBV13, the J call TRBJ1-2; a possible D gene is TRBD1 (6 bases). The CDR3 extends over 18 amino acids. The V gene lost 0 bases and the J gene lost 3 bases, with 20 bases spanning the gap. CDR1 PRHDT and CDR2 FYEKMQ come from the germline V gene (reference sequence). The CDR3 bases are TGTGCCAGCAGCTTAGGTGGGGCGAGGGGGAAAATCGACTATGGCTACACCTTC. It codes for CASSLGGARGKIDYGYTF.

This chain uses TRBV9 with TRBJ2-7; 7 bases match TRBD1. With V trimmed by 4 bases and J by 1 base, 8 bases remained unmatched. CDR3 length equals 15 residues. In germline, CDR1 is SGDLS, CDR2 YYNGEE. This chain's CDR3 is CASSPQGQISYEQYF. The CDR3 nucleotides read TGTGCCAGCAGCCCACAGGGACAGATTTCCTACGAGCAGTACTTC.

The chain links TRBV29-1 to TRBJ2-4; 7 bases are a match to TRBD1. The CDR3 runs 13 residues. Trimming removed 7 bases from V and 8 bases from J; junction bases left unmatched: 11. Germline V gene lookup returns CDR1 SQVTM and CDR2 ANQGSEA. For the CDR3, the DNA is TGCAGCGCCTGGGGACAGAGAGGAGACATTCAGTACTTC. Its translation: CSAWGQRGDIQYF.

This clone was seen more than once but under ten times. The rearrangement joins TRBV29-1 to TRBJ2-2; D unresolved. Germline V gene data show CDR1 as SQVTM and CDR2 as ANQGSEA. This CDR3 region has 12 residues. Trimming removed 6 bases from V and 1 base from J, with 6 bases in between. DNA of the CDR3: TGCAGCGTAACACAGAACACCGGGGAGCTGTTTTTT. This sequence encodes CSVTQNTGELFF.

This clone occurred a few times. V and J are TRBV2 and TRBJ1-1; D is perhaps TRBD1 (5 bases). The CDR3 extends over 14 amino acids. The germline CDR1 and CDR2 sequences are SNHLY and FYNNEI. V was cut by 5 bases and J by 1 base, with 11 bases left in between. The CDR3 nucleotides are TGTGCCAGCAGTCCCAGGGTGGCGAACACTGAAGCTTTCTTT. Protein product: CASSPRVANTEAFF.

The chain uses TRBV10-2 and TRBJ2-3, with 10 bases lining up with TRBD1. V lost 6 bases, J lost 1 base, and 7 bases stayed unmatched. The CDR3 sequence is 16 residues long. CDR1 is WSHSY and CDR2 is SAAADI in the germline V gene. CDR3 residues: CASSAPGTGGTDTQYF. CDR3 DNA: TGCGCCAGCAGCGCTCCCGGGACAGGGGGCACAGATACGCAGTATTTT.

The CDR3 protein is CATSDRGTSGSNEQFF. As DNA, the CDR3 is TGTGCCACCAGTGATCGCGGGACTAGCGGGAGTAATGAGCAGTTCTTC. The rearrangement links TRBV24-1 to TRBJ2-1; TRBD2 aligns across 14 bases. Per the germline V gene, CDR1 is KGHDR and CDR2 is SFDVKD. With 3 bases clipped from V and 7 bases from J, the junction kept 4 bases outside the gene matches. This CDR3 spans 16 amino acids.

The chain uses TRBV10-3 and TRBJ2-7, with unresolved D. The CDR3 is 13 residues long. The germline gives CDR1 ENHRY, CDR2 SYGVKD. The ends were cut back, 2 bases at V and 6 bases at J, with 11 bases in the middle. Here the CDR3 DNA reads TGTGCCATCAGTGAGAACTTAATGTCCGAGCAGTACTTC. This translates into CAISENLMSEQYF.

This chain uses TRBV2 with TRBJ1-2; D remains ambiguous. This CDR3 comprises 12 residues. V dropped 7 bases and J dropped 3 bases, with 9 bases sitting between them. Germline CDR1 is SNHLY and CDR2 is FYNNEI. CDR3 protein: CASNSGDYGYTF. CDR3 coding DNA: TGTGCCAGCAACTCGGGTGACTATGGCTACACCTTC.

This clone has just a few counts. The chain recombines TRBV12-3 or TRBV12-4 with TRBJ1-2, with 7 bases matching TRBD1. With 5 bases clipped from V and 7 bases from J, the junction kept 7 bases outside the gene matches. The CDR3 is 13 residues long. CDR3 residues: CASSRDRVSGYTF. DNA for the CDR3: TGTGCCAGCAGTCGCGACAGGGTATCTGGCTACACCTTC.

The rearrangement links TRBV19 to TRBJ1-3; perhaps TRBD1 as D (6 bases). V was trimmed by 7 bases and J by 0 bases, leaving 13 bases between them. The CDR3 has 15 amino acids. Germline loops: CDR1 LNHDA, CDR2 SQIVND (reference sequence). DNA for the CDR3: TGTGCCAGTAATGAGGGGGGGGCCTCTGGAAACACCATATATTTT. It is translated as CASNEGGASGNTIYF.

In DNA, the CDR3 is TGTGCCAGCAGTCGGGACACCACAGGGCAATATGAGCAGTTCTTC. Its translation: CASSRDTTGQYEQFF. The rearrangement uses TRBV2 and TRBJ2-1; D may be TRBD1 (6 bases). Germline-derived CDR1 and CDR2 are SNHLY and FYNNEI. The CDR3 runs 15 residues. V lost 5 bases and J lost 8, with 19 bases in between.

The chain joins TRBV14 to TRBJ2-1; 8 bases are a match to TRBD2. The CDR3 extends over 16 amino acids. Unmatched junction bases numbered 8, after V lost 1 base and J lost 6 bases. CDR1 is SGHDN and CDR2 is FVKESK in the germline V gene. The DNA of the CDR3 is TGTGCCAGCAGCCAAGGGTCCGCGGGAGGTCTCAATGAGCAGTTCTTC. Its translation: CASSQGSAGGLNEQFF.

The V and J genes are TRBV7-6 and TRBJ2-7, with a possible D match to TRBD1 (6 bases). Germline CDR1 SGHVS, CDR2 FNYEAQ. The CDR3 is 16 residues long. V was pared by 1 base and J by 4 bases, with 17 bases between. The CDR3 loop reads CASSLETRARGYEQYF. In DNA, the CDR3 is TGTGCCAGCAGCTTAGAAACGCGTGCCAGGGGTTACGAGCAGTACTTC.

The chain joins TRBV9 to TRBJ2-7; no clear D. This CDR3 spans 15 amino acids. Germline V gene sequence: CDR1 SGDLS, CDR2 YYNGEE. Trimming removed 2 bases at V and 3 bases at J, with 15 bases between. In DNA, the CDR3 is TGTGCCAGCAGCGTTTCTAACGCGGCAATCTACGAGCAGTACTTC. Translation: CASSVSNAAIYEQYF.

This chain uses TRBV19 with TRBJ1-1; 8 nucleotides align to TRBD1. Germline V gene sequence: CDR1 LNHDA, CDR2 SQIVND (reference sequence). V lost 10 bases, J lost 1 base, and 5 bases stayed unmatched. This CDR3 is 13 amino acids long. CDR3 in DNA: TGTGCCACCAGCACAGGGGGGAACACTGAAGCTTTCTTT. This encodes CATSTGGNTEAFF.

J is TRBJ2-6 and V is TRBV5-4; D may be TRBD1 (5 bases). Germline V CDR1 and CDR2: SGHNT, YYREEE (reference sequence). This CDR3 region has 18 residues. V was clipped by 4 bases and J by 4 bases, with 21 bases between them. The CDR3 DNA sequence: TGTGCCAGCAGCCCCTCCAGGGAAAGAAATTTAGGGGCCAACGTCCTGACTTTC. It encodes CASSPSRERNLGANVLTF.

The genes are TRBV5-4 and TRBJ2-1, with 11 bases matching TRBD2. The junction had 8 bases not matched to a gene; V was cut back by 5 bases and J by 7 bases. The germline V gene has CDR1 SGHNT and CDR2 YYREEE (reference sequence). The CDR3 totals 15 residues. DNA for the CDR3: TGTGCCAGCAGTCCACTAGCGGGAGTAGGTAATGAGCAGTTCTTC. Translating it yields CASSPLAGVGNEQFF.

V gene TRBV6-5 combines with J gene TRBJ1-1, with D possibly TRBD1 on 6 matching bases. This CDR3 is 15 amino acids long. V lost 4 bases, J lost 1 base, and 13 bases lay in between. CDR1 is MNHEY and CDR2 is SVGAGI in the germline V gene. The CDR3 nucleotides read TGTGCCAGCAGTTGGTCGGGGGGCGGGAACACTGAAGCTTTCTTT. It codes for CASSWSGGGNTEAFF.